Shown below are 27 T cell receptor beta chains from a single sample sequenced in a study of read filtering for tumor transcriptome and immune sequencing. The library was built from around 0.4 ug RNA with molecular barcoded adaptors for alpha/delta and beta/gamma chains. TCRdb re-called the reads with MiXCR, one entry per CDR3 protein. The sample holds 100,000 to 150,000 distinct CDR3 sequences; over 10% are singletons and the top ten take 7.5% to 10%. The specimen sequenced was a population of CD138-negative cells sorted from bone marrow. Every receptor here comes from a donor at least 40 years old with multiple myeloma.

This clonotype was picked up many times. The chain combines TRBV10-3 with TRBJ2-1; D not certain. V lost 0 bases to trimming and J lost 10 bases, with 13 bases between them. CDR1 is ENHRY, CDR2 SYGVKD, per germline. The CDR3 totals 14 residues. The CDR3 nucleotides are TGTGCCATCAGTGAGTCTAAAGAAACCTGGGAGCAGTTCTTC. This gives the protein CAISESKETWEQFF.

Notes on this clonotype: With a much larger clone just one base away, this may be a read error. Here the CDR3 DNA reads TGTGCCAGCAGCTCCAAAAAAGGCCCCTCGACAGGGAAAACTGAAGCTTTCTTT. This codes for CASSSKKGPSTGKTEAFF. V and J are TRBV7-8 and TRBJ1-1, with 7 bases matching TRBD1. The V gene's germline CDR1 is SGHVS and CDR2 FQNEAQ. There are 18 residues in the CDR3. V was clipped by 4 bases and J by 5 bases; unmatched bases: 19.

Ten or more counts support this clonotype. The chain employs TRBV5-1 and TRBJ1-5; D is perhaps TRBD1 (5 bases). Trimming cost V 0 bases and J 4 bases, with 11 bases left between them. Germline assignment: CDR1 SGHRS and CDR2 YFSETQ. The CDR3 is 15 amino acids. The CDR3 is CASSLGGARNQPQHF. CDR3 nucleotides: TGCGCCAGCAGCTTGGGAGGGGCTAGAAATCAGCCCCAGCATTTT.

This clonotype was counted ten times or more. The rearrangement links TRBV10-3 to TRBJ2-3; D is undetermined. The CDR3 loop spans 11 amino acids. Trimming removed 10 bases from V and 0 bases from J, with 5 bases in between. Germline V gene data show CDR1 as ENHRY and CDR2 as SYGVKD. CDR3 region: CATSSTDTQYF. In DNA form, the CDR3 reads TGTGCCACGTCTAGCACAGATACGCAGTATTTT.

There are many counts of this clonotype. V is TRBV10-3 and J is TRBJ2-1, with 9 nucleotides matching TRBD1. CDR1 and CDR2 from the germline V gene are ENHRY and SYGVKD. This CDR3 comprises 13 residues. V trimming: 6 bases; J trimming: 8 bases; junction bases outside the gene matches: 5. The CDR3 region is CAIRQGAVDEQFF. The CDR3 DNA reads TGTGCCATCAGACAGGGGGCAGTTGATGAGCAGTTCTTC.

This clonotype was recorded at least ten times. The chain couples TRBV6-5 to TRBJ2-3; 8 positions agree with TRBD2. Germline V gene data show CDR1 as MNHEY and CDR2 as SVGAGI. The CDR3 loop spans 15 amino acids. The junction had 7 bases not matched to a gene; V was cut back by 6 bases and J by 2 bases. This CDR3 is CASRSSGRATDTQYF. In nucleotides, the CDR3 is TGTGCCAGCAGATCGAGCGGGAGAGCCACAGATACGCAGTATTTT.

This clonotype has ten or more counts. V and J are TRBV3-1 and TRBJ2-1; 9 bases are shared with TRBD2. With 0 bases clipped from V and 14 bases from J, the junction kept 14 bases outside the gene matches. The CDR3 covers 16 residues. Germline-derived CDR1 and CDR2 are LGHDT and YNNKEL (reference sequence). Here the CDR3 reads CASSQDRAGGPALEFF. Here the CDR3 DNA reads TGTGCCAGCAGCCAAGATAGGGCGGGAGGGCCCGCCCTCGAGTTCTTC.

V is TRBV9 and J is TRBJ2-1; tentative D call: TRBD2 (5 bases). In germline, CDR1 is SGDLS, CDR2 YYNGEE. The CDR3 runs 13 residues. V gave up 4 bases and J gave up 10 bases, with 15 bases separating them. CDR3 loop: CASSPATSGEQFF. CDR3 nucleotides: TGTGCCAGCAGCCCTGCGACGAGCGGCGAGCAGTTCTTC.

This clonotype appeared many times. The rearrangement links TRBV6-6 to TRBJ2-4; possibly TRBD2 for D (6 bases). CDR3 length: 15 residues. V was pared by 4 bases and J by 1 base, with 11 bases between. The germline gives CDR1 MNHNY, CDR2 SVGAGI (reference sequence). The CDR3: CASSLGGTAKNIQYF. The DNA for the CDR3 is TGTGCCAGCAGTTTGGGCGGGACCGCCAAAAACATTCAGTACTTC.

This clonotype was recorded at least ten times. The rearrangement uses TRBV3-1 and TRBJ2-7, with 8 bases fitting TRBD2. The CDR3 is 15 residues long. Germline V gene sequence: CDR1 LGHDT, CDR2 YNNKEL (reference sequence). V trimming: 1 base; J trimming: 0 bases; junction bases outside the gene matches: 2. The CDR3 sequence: CASSQGSGDSYEQYF. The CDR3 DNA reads TGTGCCAGCAGCCAAGGTAGCGGGGACTCCTACGAGCAGTACTTC.

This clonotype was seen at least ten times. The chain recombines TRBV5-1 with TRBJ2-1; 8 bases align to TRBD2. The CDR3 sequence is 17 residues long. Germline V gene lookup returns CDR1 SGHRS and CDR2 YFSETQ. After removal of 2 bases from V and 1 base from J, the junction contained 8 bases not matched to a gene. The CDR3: CASSFASGLASYNEQFF. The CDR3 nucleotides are TGCGCCAGCAGCTTCGCAAGTGGACTAGCTTCCTACAATGAGCAGTTCTTC.

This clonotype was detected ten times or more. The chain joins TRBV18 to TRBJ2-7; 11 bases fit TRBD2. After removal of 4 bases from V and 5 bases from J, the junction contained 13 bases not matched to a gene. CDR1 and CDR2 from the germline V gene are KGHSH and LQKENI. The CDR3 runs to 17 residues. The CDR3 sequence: CASSLFKRLAGGDEQYF. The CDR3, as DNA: TGTGCCAGCTCACTCTTTAAGAGGCTAGCGGGAGGAGACGAGCAGTACTTC.

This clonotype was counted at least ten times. CDR3 in amino acids: CSANRSPQTRTTYEQYF. The CDR3 nucleotides read TGCAGTGCTAACCGCTCACCCCAGACCCGTACAACCTACGAGCAGTACTTC. V gene TRBV20-1 combines with J gene TRBJ2-7; no definite D call. CDR1 DFQATT and CDR2 SNEGSKA come from the germline V gene (reference sequence). CDR3 length: 17 residues. Trimming shortened V by 4 bases and J by 2 bases, and 24 bases separated the two germline ends.

CDR3 sequence: CASSASGTALGANVLTF. CDR3 in DNA: TGTGCCAGCAGCGCCTCCGGGACAGCCCTTGGGGCCAACGTCCTGACTTTC. This chain links TRBV9 with TRBJ2-6, with 7 bases that match TRBD1. Trimming removed 3 bases from V and 3 bases from J; junction bases left unmatched: 9. The germline CDR1 and CDR2 sequences are SGDLS and YYNGEE. CDR3 size: 17 residues. Looking up the rest from reference TRBV9 and TRBJ2-6 gives the full variable domain: DSGVTQTPKHLITATGQRVTLRCSPRSGDLSVYWYQQSLDQGLQFLIQYYNGEERAKGNILERFSAQQFPDLHSELNLSSLELGDSALYFCASSASGTALGANVLTFGAGSRLTVL.

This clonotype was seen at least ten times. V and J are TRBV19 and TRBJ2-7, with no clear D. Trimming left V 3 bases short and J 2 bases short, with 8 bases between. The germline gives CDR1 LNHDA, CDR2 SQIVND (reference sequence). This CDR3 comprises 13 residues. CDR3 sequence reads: CASSIDATYEQYF. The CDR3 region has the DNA TGTGCCAGTAGTATTGATGCCACCTACGAGCAGTACTTC.

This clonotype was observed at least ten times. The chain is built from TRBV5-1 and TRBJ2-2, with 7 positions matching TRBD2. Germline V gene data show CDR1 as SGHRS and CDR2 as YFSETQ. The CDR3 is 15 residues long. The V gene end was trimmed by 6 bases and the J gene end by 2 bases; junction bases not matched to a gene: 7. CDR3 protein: CASKGEGLNTGELFF. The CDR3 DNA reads TGCGCCAGCAAAGGGGAGGGCCTTAACACCGGGGAGCTGTTTTTT.

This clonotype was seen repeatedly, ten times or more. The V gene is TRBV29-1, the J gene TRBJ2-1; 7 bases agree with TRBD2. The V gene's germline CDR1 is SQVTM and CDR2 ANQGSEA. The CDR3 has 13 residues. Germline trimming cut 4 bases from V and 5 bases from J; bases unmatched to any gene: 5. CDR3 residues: CSVVPSGNNEQFF. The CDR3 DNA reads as TGCAGCGTTGTCCCTAGCGGAAACAATGAGCAGTTCTTC.

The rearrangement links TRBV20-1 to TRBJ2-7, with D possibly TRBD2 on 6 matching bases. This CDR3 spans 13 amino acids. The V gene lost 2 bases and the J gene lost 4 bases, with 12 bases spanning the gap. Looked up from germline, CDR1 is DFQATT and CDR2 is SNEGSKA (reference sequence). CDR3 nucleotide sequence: TGCAGTGCTAGAAAGGCGGGATTTTACGAGCAGTACTTC. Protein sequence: CSARKAGFYEQYF.

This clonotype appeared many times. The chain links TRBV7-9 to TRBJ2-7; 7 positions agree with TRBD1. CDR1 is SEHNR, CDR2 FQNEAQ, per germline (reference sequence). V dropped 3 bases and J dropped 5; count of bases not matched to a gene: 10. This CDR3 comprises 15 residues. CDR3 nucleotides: TGTGCCAGCAGCTTGCTACAGGGGACGAGTAACGAGCAGTACTTC. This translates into CASSLLQGTSNEQYF.

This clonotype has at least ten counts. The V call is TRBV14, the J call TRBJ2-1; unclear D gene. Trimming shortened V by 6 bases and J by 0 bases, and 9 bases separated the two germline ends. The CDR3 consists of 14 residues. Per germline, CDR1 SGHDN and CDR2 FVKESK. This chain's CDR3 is CASSVGISYNEQFF. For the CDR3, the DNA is TGTGCCAGCAGTGTGGGAATCTCCTACAATGAGCAGTTCTTC. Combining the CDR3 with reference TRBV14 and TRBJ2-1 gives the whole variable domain EAGVTQFPSHSVIEKGQTVTLRCDPISGHDNLYWYRRVMGKEIKFLLHFVKESKQDESGMPNNRFLAERTGGTYSTLKVQPAELEDSGVYFCASSVGISYNEQFFGPGTRLTVL.

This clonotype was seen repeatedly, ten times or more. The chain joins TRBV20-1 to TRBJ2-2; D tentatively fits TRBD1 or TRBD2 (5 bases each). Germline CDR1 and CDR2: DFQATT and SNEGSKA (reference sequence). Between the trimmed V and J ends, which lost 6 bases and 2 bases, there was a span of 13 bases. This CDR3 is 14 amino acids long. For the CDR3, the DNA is TGCAGTGCAAGGGACCTCTTCAACACCGGGGAGCTGTTTTTT. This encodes CSARDLFNTGELFF.

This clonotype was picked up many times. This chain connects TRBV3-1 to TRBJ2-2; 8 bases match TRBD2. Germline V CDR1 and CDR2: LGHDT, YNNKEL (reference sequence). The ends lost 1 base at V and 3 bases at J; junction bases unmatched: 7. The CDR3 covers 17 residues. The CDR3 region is CASSQVSAGAHTGELFF. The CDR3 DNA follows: TGTGCCAGCAGCCAAGTTTCAGCGGGAGCCCACACCGGGGAGCTGTTTTTT.

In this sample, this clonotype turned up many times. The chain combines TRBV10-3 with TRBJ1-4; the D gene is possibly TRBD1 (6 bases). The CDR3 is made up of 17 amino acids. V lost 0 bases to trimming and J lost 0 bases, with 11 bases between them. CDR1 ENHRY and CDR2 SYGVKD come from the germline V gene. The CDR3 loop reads CAISESGGTPTNEKLFF. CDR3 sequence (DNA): TGTGCCATCAGTGAGTCGGGGGGCACCCCAACTAATGAAAAACTGTTTTTT.

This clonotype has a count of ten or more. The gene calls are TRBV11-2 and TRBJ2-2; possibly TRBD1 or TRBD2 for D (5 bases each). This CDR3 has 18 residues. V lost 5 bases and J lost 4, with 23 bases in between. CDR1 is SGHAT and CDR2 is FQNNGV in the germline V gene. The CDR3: CASSPRLGTRIVTGELFF. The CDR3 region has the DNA TGTGCCAGCAGCCCGAGATTGGGGACGAGGATCGTCACCGGGGAGCTGTTTTTT.

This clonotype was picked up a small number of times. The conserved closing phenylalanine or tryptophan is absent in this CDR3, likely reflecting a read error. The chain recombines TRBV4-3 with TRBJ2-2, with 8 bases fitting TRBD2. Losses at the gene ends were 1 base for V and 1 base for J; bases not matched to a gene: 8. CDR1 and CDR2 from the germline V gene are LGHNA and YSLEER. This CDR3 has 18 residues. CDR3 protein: CASSQVFTSGENTGELFY. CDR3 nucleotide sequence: TGCGCCAGCAGCCAAGTTTTTACTAGCGGAGAGAACACCGGGGAGCTGTTTTAT.

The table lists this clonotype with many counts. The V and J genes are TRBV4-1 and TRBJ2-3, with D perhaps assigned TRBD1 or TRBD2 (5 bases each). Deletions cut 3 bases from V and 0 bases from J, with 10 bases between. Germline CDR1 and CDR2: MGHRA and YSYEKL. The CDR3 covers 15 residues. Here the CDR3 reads CASSHGGISTDTQYF. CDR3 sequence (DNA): TGCGCCAGCAGCCATGGGGGAATTAGCACAGATACGCAGTATTTT.

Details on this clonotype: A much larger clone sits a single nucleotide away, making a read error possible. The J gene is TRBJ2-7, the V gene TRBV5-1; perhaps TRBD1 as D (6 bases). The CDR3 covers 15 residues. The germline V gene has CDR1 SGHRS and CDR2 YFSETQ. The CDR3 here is CTSSLVIQGSLEQYF. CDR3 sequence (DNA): TGCACCAGCAGCTTGGTAATACAGGGCTCCCTCGAGCAGTACTTC. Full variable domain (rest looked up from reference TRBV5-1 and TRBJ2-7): KAGVTQTPRYLIKTRGQQVTLSCSPISGHRSVSWYQQTPGQGLQFLFEYFSETQRNKGNFPGRFSGRQFSNSRSEMNVSTLELGDSALYLCTSSLVIQGSLEQYFGPGTRLTVT.